A single sample is the source of the 22 T cell receptor beta chains below, sequenced in a study of T cell repertoires in cytomegalovirus infection. From the reads, TCRdb called clonotypes with MiXCR, one entry per CDR3 protein. The sample has fewer than 550,000 distinct CDR3 sequences, about 26% seen once; the top ten hold about 13%. Sequences were obtained from PBMCs. These TCRs come from a human donor in good health (CMV status not recorded). Some clones in this sample may be carry-over from other donors' samples.

This clonotype was seen a handful of times. The rearrangement joins TRBV12-3 or TRBV12-4 to TRBJ2-3; 7 positions match TRBD1. V lost 4 bases and J lost 2; bases outside the gene matches: 6. This CDR3 has 15 amino acids. The CDR3 loop is CASSSEGTATDTQYF. As DNA, the CDR3 is TGTGCCAGCAGTTCCGAGGGGACAGCCACAGATACGCAGTATTTT.

The V call is TRBV4-1, the J call TRBJ1-5, with unresolved D. Trimming removed 4 bases at V and 3 bases at J, with 13 bases between. Germline CDR1 MGHRA, CDR2 YSYEKL. The CDR3 totals 15 residues. CDR3 nucleotide sequence: TGCGCCAGCAGCCCCGATATTGGACCCAATCAGCCCCAGCATTTT. Protein sequence: CASSPDIGPNQPQHF.

This clonotype was observed many times. The chain uses TRBV7-2 and TRBJ1-1; 8 bases are a match to TRBD1. V gave up 3 bases and J gave up 5 bases; unmatched junction bases: 8. Germline V lookup: CDR1 SGHTA, CDR2 FQGNSA. The CDR3 sequence is 15 residues long. DNA for the CDR3: TGTGCCAGCAGCTTTCAGGGGGCGCAGGGAACTGAAGCTTTCTTT. Translated: CASSFQGAQGTEAFF.

V gene TRBV27 combines with J gene TRBJ2-1, with 8 bases fitting TRBD1. With 3 bases clipped from V and 2 bases from J, the junction kept 3 bases outside the gene matches. Per the germline V gene, CDR1 is MNHEY and CDR2 is SMNVEV (reference sequence). The CDR3 runs to 15 residues. CDR3 in DNA: TGTGCCAGCAGTTTTCACAGGGGGACCTACAATGAGCAGTTCTTC. This translates into CASSFHRGTYNEQFF.

This clonotype showed up just a few times. The chain carries TRBV11-2 and TRBJ2-7, with TRBD2 identical over 7 bases. V lost 0 bases and J lost 2; bases outside the gene matches: 7. CDR1 is SGHAT and CDR2 is FQNNGV in the germline V gene. The CDR3 extends over 16 amino acids. The CDR3 DNA reads TGTGCCAGCAGCTTAGAAGGGGCGGGAGTAACCTACGAGCAGTACGTC. Amino acids: CASSLEGAGVTYEQYV.

This sequence joins TRBV20-1 and TRBJ2-1; D may correspond to TRBD1 or TRBD2 (5 bases each). The germline CDR1 and CDR2 sequences are DFQATT and SNEGSKA (reference sequence). V lost 4 bases and J lost 0, with 10 bases in between. This CDR3 has 14 residues. CDR3 coding DNA: TGCAGTGCTACCGGGACCAGCTCCTACAATGAGCAGTTCTTC. This encodes CSATGTSSYNEQFF.

This clonotype has a count of ten or more. V gene TRBV7-2 combines with J gene TRBJ2-7; a weak D match, TRBD1 (6 bases). Trimming stripped 1 base from V and 4 bases from J, with 20 bases between. This CDR3 contains 17 residues. In germline, CDR1 is SGHTA, CDR2 FQGNSA. The CDR3 loop reads CASSLGRSVGHSYEQYF. For the CDR3, the DNA is TGTGCCAGCAGCTTAGGGCGGTCGGTGGGACACTCTTACGAGCAGTACTTC.

This clonotype was seen ten or more times. The chain uses TRBV7-8 and TRBJ2-7, with a weak D call TRBD1 (6 bases). V was shortened by 2 bases and J by 2 bases, with 10 bases between the two germline ends. The CDR3 runs to 14 residues. Germline loops: CDR1 SGHVS, CDR2 FQNEAQ. Here the CDR3 reads CASSLPGVAYEQYF. The CDR3 DNA follows: TGTGCCAGCAGCTTACCAGGGGTAGCCTACGAGCAGTACTTC.

This clonotype was counted a single time. The gene calls are TRBV14 and TRBJ2-3; D not certain. The CDR3 runs 15 residues. Trimming left V 0 bases short and J 2 bases short, with 9 bases between. The germline CDR1 and CDR2 sequences are SGHDN and FVKESK. The CDR3 DNA reads TGTGCCAGCAGCCAAGAGAACTTTTTCACAGATACGCAGTATTTT. Translation gives CASSQENFFTDTQYF.

A few counts support this clonotype. The chain joins TRBV11-2 to TRBJ2-2; 9 nucleotides match TRBD1. The CDR3 is made up of 18 amino acids. Germline V gene data show CDR1 as SGHAT and CDR2 as FQNNGV. The junction had 12 bases not matched to a gene; V was cut back by 1 base and J by 6 bases. The CDR3 region has the DNA TGTGCCAGCAGCTTAGGAAGAAGGGACAGGGCCTACGCCGGGGAGCTGTTTTTT. It is translated as CASSLGRRDRAYAGELFF.

The CDR3 bases are TGTGCCAGCAGTTGGGGCTCCCGGACAGATACGCAGTATTTT. It yields the protein CASSWGSRTDTQYF. The V and J genes are TRBV2 and TRBJ2-3, with D possibly being TRBD1 (5 bases). Trimming stripped 5 bases from V and 3 bases from J, with 12 bases between. Germline loops: CDR1 SNHLY, CDR2 FYNNEI. The CDR3 is made up of 14 amino acids.

The sample holds a few counts of this clonotype. The chain links TRBV7-6 to TRBJ2-7; TRBD2 matches 8 bases. The trim removed 4 bases at V and 5 bases at J, leaving 10 bases unmatched. There are 15 residues in the CDR3. Germline V gene data show CDR1 as SGHVS and CDR2 as FNYEAQ. The CDR3: CASSSPLNGRDEQYF. CDR3 nucleotides: TGTGCCAGCAGCTCCCCTCTCAACGGGAGGGACGAGCAGTACTTC.

This clonotype was found many times. The chain links TRBV7-2 to TRBJ2-1; 9 nucleotides match TRBD2. Germline V gives CDR1 SGHTA, CDR2 FQGNSA. This CDR3 has 16 residues. Trimming cost V 6 bases and J 9 bases; bases outside gene matches: 15. CDR3 sequence reads: CASSPWISGSEGEQFF. The CDR3 bases are TGTGCCAGCAGTCCCTGGATTAGCGGGAGTGAGGGTGAGCAGTTCTTC.

This clonotype occurred a few times. The CDR3 DNA follows: TGTGCCATCAGTTCCAGGGATAAGGACACTGAAGCTTTCTTT. Its protein product is CAISSRDKDTEAFF. This chain uses TRBV10-3 with TRBJ1-1, with D tentatively TRBD1 (5 bases). The CDR3 covers 14 residues. Germline CDR1 ENHRY, CDR2 SYGVKD. The V end lost 5 bases, the J end lost 3 bases, and 13 bases lay between the germline ends.

In its sample, this clonotype was seen many times. The V call is TRBV7-9, the J call TRBJ2-6, with D maybe TRBD2 (7 bases). Germline V gene sequence: CDR1 SEHNR, CDR2 FQNEAQ (reference sequence). The V gene lost 5 bases and the J gene lost 0 bases, with 17 bases spanning the gap. The CDR3 sequence is 18 residues long. CDR3: CASSPSGGASSGANVLTF. As DNA, the CDR3 is TGTGCCAGCAGCCCCTCTGGGGGGGCCAGCTCTGGGGCCAACGTCCTGACTTTC.

This clonotype was found a few times. V is TRBV4-2 and J is TRBJ2-7; perhaps TRBD2 as D (5 bases). The CDR3 runs to 14 residues. V dropped 0 bases and J dropped 5 bases, with 11 bases sitting between them. CDR1 is LGHNA, CDR2 YNFKEQ, per germline. The CDR3 reads CASSQDRESHEQYF. In DNA form, the CDR3 reads TGTGCCAGCAGCCAAGATAGGGAGTCCCACGAGCAGTACTTC.

The J gene is TRBJ1-3, the V gene TRBV11-3; no clear D gene. V was pared by 8 bases and J by 9 bases, with 20 bases between. This CDR3 is 14 amino acids long. Germline CDR1 and CDR2: SGHNT and YENEEA. The CDR3 region is CASFGCGRVCTIYF. CDR3 in DNA: TGTGCCAGCTTCGGCTGCGGACGGGTGTGCACCATATATTTT.

The V call is TRBV7-2, the J call TRBJ1-1; 8 bases map to TRBD1. The CDR3 length is 14 residues. Germline lookup yields CDR1 SGHTA and CDR2 FQGNSA. V shed 5 bases, J shed 3 bases, and the junction held 5 bases outside the gene matches. CDR3 DNA: TGTGCCAGCAGCCTCCAGACAGGGGACACTGAAGCTTTCTTT. Residues: CASSLQTGDTEAFF.

This clonotype was seen a handful of times. This chain connects TRBV20-1 to TRBJ2-3, with D unclear. The CDR3 has 15 residues. V was trimmed by 6 bases and J by 0 bases, leaving 16 bases between them. Germline V gives CDR1 DFQATT, CDR2 SNEGSKA (reference sequence). The CDR3 DNA follows: TGCAGTGCCCCGGCGCCCGTTACTAGCACAGATACGCAGTATTTT. Protein sequence: CSAPAPVTSTDTQYF.

This clonotype has just a few counts. CDR3 nucleotide sequence: TGTGCCAGCAGCCAAGCCGGGACTAGTCTGTTCTTC. Translated: CASSQAGTSLFF. The chain recombines TRBV14 with TRBJ2-1; 8 bases line up with TRBD2. After removal of 1 base from V and 15 bases from J, the junction contained 5 bases not matched to a gene. This CDR3 contains 12 residues. Germline CDR1 reads SGHDN; CDR2 reads FVKESK. The full variable domain, rest sourced from reference TRBV14 and TRBJ2-1, is EAGVTQFPSHSVIEKGQTVTLRCDPISGHDNLYWYRRVMGKEIKFLLHFVKESKQDESGMPNNRFLAERTGGTYSTLKVQPAELEDSGVYFCASSQAGTSLFFGPGTRLTVL.

This rearrangement joins TRBV4-1 to TRBJ2-2; D is tentatively TRBD1 or TRBD2 (6 bases each). Germline CDR1 reads MGHRA; CDR2 reads YSYEKL. This CDR3 is built from 19 residues. V was trimmed by 1 base and J by 1 base, leaving 19 bases between them. CDR3 sequence (DNA): TGCGCCAGCAGCCAAGCTCACCCTTGGGGGGACAAGAACACCGGGGAGCTGTTTTTT. Amino acid sequence: CASSQAHPWGDKNTGELFF.

This clonotype was counted a few times. The genes are TRBV27 and TRBJ2-5; 7 positions match TRBD2. The CDR3 loop spans 15 amino acids. Trimming cost V 6 bases and J 5 bases; bases outside gene matches: 12. Germline-derived CDR1 and CDR2 are MNHEY and SMNVEV (reference sequence). CDR3 DNA sequence: TGTGCCAGCAGACAACCCGCGGCGGGGGTGGAGACCCAGTACTTC. Its translation is CASRQPAAGVETQYF.